Below are 26 T cell receptor beta chains sequenced from a single sample in a study of blood T cell repertoires in COVID-19. Sequencing used immunoSEQ multiplex PCR; TCRdb keeps in-frame clones, though not all of them. The sample includes approximately 110,000 clones, about 88% seen only once; the top ten take 2.1%. Sequenced material: peripheral blood. These receptors were obtained from a human donor in a cohort sampled during active COVID-19.

This clone was observed once. The chain recombines TRBV5-1 with TRBJ2-7, with a possible D match to TRBD1 (6 bases). CDR1 and CDR2 from the germline V gene are SGHRS and YFSETQ. The ends were cut back, 1 base at V and 3 bases at J, with 14 bases in the middle. This CDR3 spans 15 amino acids. CDR3 sequence (DNA): TGCGCCAGCAGCTTGCAGGGGCTCAATTTCTACGAGCAGTACTTC. Translation: CASSLQGLNFYEQYF. Supplemented by reference TRBV5-1 and TRBJ2-7, the full variable domain reads KAGVTQTPRYLIKTRGQQVTLSCSPISGHRSVSWYQQTPGQGLQFLFEYFSETQRNKGNFPGRFSGRQFSNSRSEMNVSTLELGDSALYLCASSLQGLNFYEQYFGPGTRLTVT.

The gene calls are TRBV6-5 and TRBJ2-1, with 8 bases fitting TRBD2. The J segment lost 8 bases and the V segment lost 0 bases, leaving 9 bases of the junction unmatched. There are 16 residues in the CDR3. Germline V gene data show CDR1 as MNHEY and CDR2 as SVGAGI. In DNA form, the CDR3 reads TGTGCCAGCAGTTACTCGGGAAGCGGGGGATGGCATGAGCAGTTCTTC. It translates to CASSYSGSGGWHEQFF.

This clone has more than one count but fewer than ten. The chain employs TRBV24-1 and TRBJ2-1, with 10 bases that match TRBD1. The trim removed 1 base at V and 5 bases at J, leaving 7 bases unmatched. From germline, CDR1 is KGHDR and CDR2 SFDVKD. The CDR3 totals 17 residues. As DNA, the CDR3 is TGTGCCACCAGTGATTTAGGGACAGGGGAGCTCAACAATGAGCAGTTCTTC. Its translation is CATSDLGTGELNNEQFF.

The chain employs TRBV7-9 and TRBJ2-1; D is possibly TRBD1 (6 bases). This CDR3 spans 15 amino acids. From germline, CDR1 is SEHNR and CDR2 FQNEAQ (reference sequence). Trimming pared 6 bases from V and 0 bases from J, leaving 12 bases between. As DNA, the CDR3 is TGTGCCAGCAGTTTTAGCAGGGGCTCCTACAATGAGCAGTTCTTC. It specifies CASSFSRGSYNEQFF.

V and J are TRBV5-1 and TRBJ1-5, with D possibly TRBD1 on 5 matching bases. Germline V gives CDR1 SGHRS, CDR2 YFSETQ. V lost 0 bases, J lost 5 bases, and 12 bases lay in between. This CDR3 region has 15 residues. This chain's CDR3 is CASSLAGGTDQPQHF. The DNA of the CDR3 is TGCGCCAGCAGCTTGGCCGGAGGGACGGATCAGCCCCAGCATTTT.

The CDR3 region is CASSFSSWGGEGYTF. The CDR3 DNA reads as TGTGCCAGCAGTTTCTCCAGTTGGGGGGGCGAGGGCTACACCTTC. The chain combines TRBV28 with TRBJ1-2, with D tentatively TRBD1 (6 bases). The germline CDR1 and CDR2 sequences are MDHEN and SYDVKM. The CDR3 totals 15 residues. The V and J ends lost 3 bases and 8 bases respectively, with 19 bases between them.

Written as DNA, the CDR3 is TGTGCCAGCAACGGACAGGGGGGGACCCAGTACTTC. As protein: CASNGQGGTQYF. The J gene is TRBJ2-5, the V gene TRBV7-9; 10 bases are a match to TRBD1. The CDR3 covers 12 residues. Germline CDR1 is SEHNR and CDR2 is FQNEAQ (reference sequence). Germline trimming cut 7 bases from V and 7 bases from J; bases unmatched to any gene: 3.

The rearrangement joins TRBV3-1 (or the pseudogene TRBV3-2) to TRBJ2-2, with 8 bases that match TRBD2. CDR1 LGHDT and CDR2 YNNKEL come from the germline V gene (reference sequence). This CDR3 has 17 residues. V was pared by 4 bases and J by 3 bases, with 10 bases of the junction left unmatched. Here the CDR3 DNA reads TGTGCCAGCAGCCGATCCCTTAGCGGGACCTACACCGGGGAGCTGTTTTTT. Protein sequence: CASSRSLSGTYTGELFF.

The chain links TRBV18 to TRBJ1-5; D call uncertain. The CDR3 covers 13 residues. V lost 2 bases, J lost 4 bases, and 6 bases lay in between. From germline, CDR1 is KGHSH and CDR2 LQKENI. The CDR3 DNA reads as TGTGCCAGCTCACCATCTGAGAATCAGCCCCAGCATTTT. Residues: CASSPSENQPQHF.

The chain joins TRBV6-5 to TRBJ1-1; D is unresolved. Germline CDR1 and CDR2: MNHEY and SVGAGI. The CDR3 runs 13 residues. Trimming left V 6 bases short and J 4 bases short, with 12 bases between. The CDR3 nucleotides are TGTGCCAGCAGAGACCGACTGCTCACTGAAGCTTTCTTT. This codes for CASRDRLLTEAFF.

This clone was seen only a few times. J is TRBJ2-2 and V is TRBV3-1 (or the pseudogene TRBV3-2); 7 bases map to TRBD2. The CDR3 sequence is 14 residues long. The trim removed 4 bases at V and 6 bases at J, leaving 5 bases unmatched. The germline V gene encodes CDR1 LGHDT and CDR2 YNNKEL (reference sequence). CDR3 bases: TGTGCCAGCAGCCCGATTGCGGGGGCCGGGGAGCTGTTTTTT. As protein: CASSPIAGAGELFF.

V and J are TRBV18 and TRBJ2-5; D is perhaps TRBD2 (6 bases). The germline V and J ends were trimmed by 3 bases and 0 bases, with 8 bases remaining between them. From germline, CDR1 is KGHSH and CDR2 LQKENI. The CDR3 has 14 amino acids. CDR3 coding DNA: TGTGCCAGCTCACCGCCGGGAGACCAAGAGACCCAGTACTTC. Amino acid sequence: CASSPPGDQETQYF. Full variable domain (outside the CDR3, taken from reference TRBV18 and TRBJ2-5): NAGVMQNPRHLVRRRGQEARLRCSPMKGHSHVYWYRQLPEEGLKFMVYLQKENIIDESGMPKERFSAEFPKEGPSILRIQQVVRGDSAAYFCASSPPGDQETQYFGPGTRLLVL.

The J gene is TRBJ1-1, the V gene TRBV5-1, with D possibly being TRBD1 (6 bases). Germline CDR1 SGHRS, CDR2 YFSETQ. The CDR3 contains 14 residues. Trimming took 1 base from V and 0 from J, leaving 7 bases between them. CDR3 DNA sequence: TGCGCCAGCAGCTTGCAGGGGATGAACACTGAAGCTTTCTTT. Translating it yields CASSLQGMNTEAFF.

The sample holds a few counts of this clone. The chain couples TRBV5-1 to TRBJ2-7, with 9 bases matching TRBD2. Losses at the gene ends were 0 bases for V and 6 bases for J; bases not matched to a gene: 4. Germline-derived CDR1 and CDR2 are SGHRS and YFSETQ. The CDR3 has 14 residues. DNA of the CDR3: TGCGCCAGCAGCTTGGTAGCGGGAGTCGGCGAGCAGTACTTC. As protein: CASSLVAGVGEQYF.

This sequence joins TRBV19 and TRBJ1-5; D might be TRBD1 (5 bases). The ends were cut back, 1 base at V and 3 bases at J, with 10 bases in the middle. Germline CDR1 reads LNHDA; CDR2 reads SQIVND (reference sequence). The CDR3 is made up of 15 amino acids. CDR3 sequence reads: CASSIVGGANQPQHF. CDR3 DNA sequence: TGTGCCAGTAGTATAGTGGGGGGAGCCAATCAGCCCCAGCATTTT.

The rearrangement joins TRBV2 to TRBJ2-6; D gene unclear. V was pared by 8 bases and J by 0 bases, with 8 bases between. The germline gives CDR1 SNHLY, CDR2 FYNNEI. CDR3 length: 14 residues. The CDR3 reads CASEWFSGANVLTF. CDR3 DNA: TGTGCCAGCGAGTGGTTCTCTGGGGCCAACGTCCTGACTTTC.

J is TRBJ2-1 and V is TRBV7-9; 7 bases agree with TRBD2. Trimming removed 8 bases from V and 9 bases from J; junction bases left unmatched: 16. The length of the CDR3 is 15 residues. Germline assignment: CDR1 SEHNR and CDR2 FQNEAQ (reference sequence). DNA for the CDR3: TGTGCCAGCCCCTATTCAGGGAGGGAGTTGAGTGAGCAGTTCTTC. This encodes CASPYSGRELSEQFF.

This clone was seen only a few times. The rearrangement uses TRBV20-1 and TRBJ1-5; 7 nucleotides align to TRBD1. The V and J ends lost 3 bases and 0 bases, in that order; junction bases with no gene match: 8. Germline loops: CDR1 DFQATT, CDR2 SNEGSKA (reference sequence). The CDR3 is 16 amino acids. The CDR3 region has the DNA TGCAGTGCTAGTGCAGGGGGAGCTTATAGCAATCAGCCCCAGCATTTT. Translation: CSASAGGAYSNQPQHF.

This CDR3 is CASSPTGGYGELFF. CDR3 coding DNA: TGTGCCAGCTCACCCACAGGGGGATACGGGGAGCTGTTTTTT. The chain couples TRBV18 to TRBJ2-2; the match to TRBD1 covers 8 bases. J gave up 7 bases and V 3 bases, and 4 bases lay outside the gene matches. The germline CDR1 and CDR2 sequences are KGHSH and LQKENI. The CDR3 consists of 14 residues.

The chain links TRBV7-6 to TRBJ2-7; TRBD2 agrees at 13 bases. Germline V lookup: CDR1 SGHVS, CDR2 FNYEAQ. The CDR3 length is 16 residues. The J segment lost 5 bases and the V segment lost 5 bases, leaving 9 bases of the junction unmatched. CDR3 loop: CASSLGLAGDGHEQYF. In DNA, the CDR3 is TGTGCCAGCAGCCTAGGACTAGCGGGGGACGGCCACGAGCAGTACTTC.

There are a few counts of this clone. This chain connects TRBV5-1 to TRBJ1-2; D may be TRBD1 (5 bases). Germline V gene lookup returns CDR1 SGHRS and CDR2 YFSETQ. This CDR3 is built from 14 residues. Trimming removed 4 bases at V and 4 bases at J, with 14 bases between. CDR3 amino acids: CASSRRGDLYGYTF. The CDR3 DNA is TGCGCCAGCAGCCGGCGGGGGGATCTCTATGGCTACACCTTC.

The chain has TRBV7-2 and TRBJ2-3; 9 positions match TRBD2. There are 19 residues in the CDR3. From germline, CDR1 is SGHTA and CDR2 FQGNSA. The junction had 10 bases not matched to a gene; V was cut back by 0 bases and J by 0 bases. CDR3 sequence reads: CASSLAVGLAGSSTDTQYF. In nucleotides, the CDR3 is TGTGCCAGCAGCTTAGCGGTGGGGCTAGCGGGGAGTAGCACAGATACGCAGTATTTT.

This clone was found once. V usage is TRBV7-2 and J usage is TRBJ1-1; 7 bases map to TRBD1. The junction had 3 bases not matched to a gene; V was cut back by 2 bases and J by 6 bases. CDR3 length equals 13 residues. Germline V CDR1 and CDR2: SGHTA, FQGNSA. The CDR3 loop reads CASSLSGGSEAFF. DNA of the CDR3: TGTGCCAGCAGCTTATCAGGGGGGTCTGAAGCTTTCTTT.

This chain connects TRBV24-1 to TRBJ2-1; D not certain. V was clipped by 2 bases and J by 4 bases, with 14 bases between them. There are 16 residues in the CDR3. Germline-derived CDR1 and CDR2 are KGHDR and SFDVKD. The CDR3 is CATSDSGTKSYNEQFF. As DNA, the CDR3 is TGTGCCACCAGTGATTCTGGTACTAAGTCGTACAATGAGCAGTTCTTC.

The chain carries TRBV18 and TRBJ2-1; D is ambiguous. Looked up from germline, CDR1 is KGHSH and CDR2 is LQKENI. V gave up 2 bases and J gave up 7 bases, with 6 bases separating them. The CDR3 loop spans 12 amino acids. DNA of the CDR3: TGTGCCAGCTCACCAGCTAGAAATGAGCAGTTCTTC. It yields the protein CASSPARNEQFF.

V and J are TRBV9 and TRBJ1-6; 8 bases map to TRBD1. The CDR3 has 17 amino acids. CDR1 and CDR2 from the germline V gene are SGDLS and YYNGEE. The V and J ends lost 6 bases and 2 bases, in that order; junction bases with no gene match: 10. This chain's CDR3 is CASNEGQGFPYNSPLHF. In DNA form, the CDR3 reads TGTGCCAGCAACGAAGGACAGGGTTTTCCCTATAATTCACCCCTCCACTTT.